This TCR beta chain was sequenced for a study of shared clonotypes between healthy human individuals. Only in-frame clones appear in the TCRdb table, and some are missing; sequencing was by immunoSEQ multiplex PCR. In the table there are roughly 1,100,000 clones, approximately 72% of which are singletons. Of note for this clone: No antigen is known for it.

Whole-study findings and limits: Few donors limited the genetic and exposure-history diversity represented.

Source material: memory CD4+ T cells sorted from blood. Sample subset: CD45RA-negative fraction. The TCR comes from a man between 18 and 29 years old in good health.

The CDR3 sequence is CASSFYSGDGYTF. The CDR3 nucleotides read TGCGCCAGCAGCTTCTATTCCGGGGATGGCTACACCTTC. The chain employs TRBV5-1 and TRBJ1-2; D uncertain. V was shortened by 2 bases and J by 6 bases, with 11 bases between the two germline ends. There are 13 residues in the CDR3. Germline CDR1 reads SGHRS; CDR2 reads YFSETQ.